Each of the 6 T cell receptor beta chains below was sequenced from the same sample in a study of blood T cell repertoires in COVID-19. Measured with immunoSEQ multiplex PCR; TCRdb has only the in-frame clones, and not every one. The data hold 44,000 or so clones, with approximately 86% observed a single time. Material: peripheral blood. The receptor source for this set is a man older than 75 in a cohort sampled during active COVID-19.

The chain has TRBV9 and TRBJ2-7; 7 bases align to TRBD1. This CDR3 has 15 amino acids. Germline V CDR1 and CDR2: SGDLS, YYNGEE. V shed 4 bases and J 2 bases; nucleotides not matched to a gene: 9. The CDR3 spells CASSLSGQATYEQYF. The CDR3 DNA reads TGTGCCAGCAGCCTTAGTGGACAGGCGACCTACGAGCAGTACTTC.

The chain employs TRBV27 and TRBJ1-2; TRBD1 might be the D (6 bases). The V end was cut by 8 bases, the J end by 6 bases, with 16 bases between. Germline V lookup: CDR1 MNHEY, CDR2 SMNVEV (reference sequence). CDR3 length: 13 amino acids. The CDR3, as DNA: TGTGCCAGCGGAGCCTACAGGGCCCATGGCTACACCTTC. Amino acids: CASGAYRAHGYTF.

The V and J genes are TRBV7-2 and TRBJ2-2; TRBD2 matches at 11 bases. This CDR3 is 16 amino acids long. Germline CDR1 is SGHTA and CDR2 is FQGNSA. Trimming at V came to 5 bases and at J to 5 bases, leaving 7 bases not matched to a gene. The CDR3 sequence: CASSKTSGVGTGELFF. The CDR3 DNA sequence: TGTGCCAGCAGCAAGACTAGCGGGGTCGGTACCGGGGAGCTGTTTTTT.

This chain links TRBV20-1 with TRBJ2-7; the D gene is possibly TRBD1 (5 bases). The CDR3 sequence is 11 residues long. V lost 1 base and J 6 bases, leaving 7 bases between the germline ends. The germline V gene has CDR1 DFQATT and CDR2 SNEGSKA (reference sequence). CDR3 DNA: TGCAGTGCTAGAGTAGGGGCCGAGCAGTACTTC. Its protein product is CSARVGAEQYF.

The V and J genes are TRBV28 and TRBJ2-7; D unclear. The CDR3 length is 13 residues. Germline V CDR1 and CDR2: MDHEN, SYDVKM. V lost 2 bases and J lost 3, with 8 bases in between. The CDR3 region has the DNA TGTGCCAGCAGTTTAACAGAGAGCTACGAGCAGTACTTC. Translated: CASSLTESYEQYF.

The chain has TRBV5-1 and TRBJ1-1; D perhaps matches TRBD1 (6 bases). This CDR3 comprises 13 residues. CDR1 is SGHRS and CDR2 is YFSETQ in the germline V gene. V lost 2 bases and J 11 bases, leaving 16 bases between the germline ends. CDR3 nucleotide sequence: TGCGCCAGCAGCTTCACGACAGGCTTTGATGCTTTCTTT. Translating it yields CASSFTTGFDAFF. Complete variable domain (other parts from reference TRBV5-1 and TRBJ1-1): KAGVTQTPRYLIKTRGQQVTLSCSPISGHRSVSWYQQTPGQGLQFLFEYFSETQRNKGNFPGRFSGRQFSNSRSEMNVSTLELGDSALYLCASSFTTGFDAFFGQGTRLTVV.